The 27 T cell receptor beta chains in this list originate from one sample, sequenced in a study of blood T cell repertoires in COVID-19. Data came from immunoSEQ multiplex PCR; TCRdb stores just in-frame clones and leaves some out. Of fewer than 350,000 clones in the sample, approximately 86% were seen once. Sequencing input: peripheral blood. The source of these receptors is a woman in her 70s with COVID-19, enrolled during active disease.

The V gene is TRBV12-3 or TRBV12-4, the J gene TRBJ1-2; D is uncertain. CDR3 length: 13 residues. The V end lost 6 bases, the J end lost 8 bases, and 16 bases lay between the germline ends. The CDR3 sequence: CASRWRGSGGYTF. CDR3 bases: TGTGCCAGCAGGTGGCGGGGATCGGGAGGCTACACCTTC.

V is TRBV7-9 and J is TRBJ2-1, with D hard to call. CDR1 is SEHNR, CDR2 FQNEAQ, per germline (reference sequence). The CDR3 spans 13 residues. Between the trimmed V and J ends, which lost 0 bases and 10 bases, there was a span of 10 bases. CDR3: CASSLAPPSEQFF. CDR3 nucleotide sequence: TGTGCCAGCAGCTTAGCGCCCCCAAGCGAGCAGTTCTTC. The full variable domain, with the rest looked up from reference TRBV7-9 and TRBJ2-1, is DTGVSQNPRHKITKRGQNVTFRCDPISEHNRLYWYRQTLGQGPEFLTYFQNEAQLEKSRLLSDRFSAERPKGSFSTLEIQRTEQGDSAMYLCASSLAPPSEQFFGPGTRLTVL.

The chain has TRBV7-2 and TRBJ1-4; maybe TRBD1 (5 bases). There are 15 residues in the CDR3. Trimming removed 2 bases at V and 7 bases at J, with 14 bases between. The germline gives CDR1 SGHTA, CDR2 FQGNSA. In nucleotides, the CDR3 is TGTGCCAGCAGCTTAACCAGGGAGGTGGGTGAAAAACTGTTTTTT. Translated, it gives CASSLTREVGEKLFF. Based on the CDR3 plus reference TRBV7-2 and TRBJ1-4, the full variable domain is GAGVSQSPSNKVTEKGKDVELRCDPISGHTALYWYRQSLGQGLEFLIYFQGNSAPDKSGLPSDRFSAERTGGSVSTLTIQRTQQEDSAVYLCASSLTREVGEKLFFGSGTQLSVL.

V gene TRBV28 combines with J gene TRBJ2-1; 10 bases map to TRBD1. The V and J ends lost 6 bases and 6 bases, in that order; junction bases with no gene match: 5. Germline V lookup: CDR1 MDHEN, CDR2 SYDVKM. CDR3 length: 14 amino acids. The CDR3 DNA reads TGTGCCAGCAGCGGGGGACAGGGGTCCAATGAGCAGTTCTTC. Translating gives CASSGGQGSNEQFF. The whole variable domain, filled in from reference TRBV28 and TRBJ2-1, reads DVKVTQSSRYLVKRTGEKVFLECVQDMDHENMFWYRQDPGLGLRLIYFSYDVKMKEKGDIPEGYSVSREKKERFSLILESASTNQTSMYLCASSGGQGSNEQFFGPGTRLTVL.

The chain uses TRBV2 and TRBJ1-2, with 10 bases matching TRBD1. The V gene end was trimmed by 7 bases and the J gene end by 7 bases; junction bases not matched to a gene: 6. Per the germline V gene, CDR1 is SNHLY and CDR2 is FYNNEI. There are 13 residues in the CDR3. The CDR3 nucleotides read TGTGCCAGCACCGGACAGGGGGATTTTGGCTACACCTTC. It is translated as CASTGQGDFGYTF.

The CDR3 is CASSQGRRYEQYF. The CDR3 region has the DNA TGCGCCAGCAGCCAAGGGAGACGCTACGAGCAGTACTTC. This chain connects TRBV4-3 to TRBJ2-7; D not resolved. V lost 1 base to trimming and J lost 3 bases, with 7 bases between them. This CDR3 comprises 13 residues. The germline V gene has CDR1 LGHNA and CDR2 YSLEER.

The chain is built from TRBV7-6 and TRBJ1-2; D unclear. V gave up 1 base and J gave up 8 bases, with 11 bases separating them. The CDR3 consists of 13 residues. The germline V gene encodes CDR1 SGHVS and CDR2 FNYEAQ. CDR3 sequence reads: CASSLVMGDGYTF. The CDR3 DNA reads as TGTGCCAGCAGCTTAGTGATGGGCGACGGCTACACCTTC.

The chain employs TRBV6-5 and TRBJ2-1; D perhaps matches TRBD1 (5 bases). CDR3 length: 13 residues. V dropped 6 bases and J dropped 3 bases, with 9 bases sitting between them. Germline V gene lookup returns CDR1 MNHEY and CDR2 SVGAGI. CDR3 DNA: TGTGCCAGCAGAATGGACAACTACAATGAGCAGTTCTTC. Amino acid sequence: CASRMDNYNEQFF.

The CDR3 sequence is CASSFRQGAINQPQHF. DNA of the CDR3: TGTGCCAGCAGTTTTCGACAGGGAGCAATCAATCAGCCCCAGCATTTT. This sequence joins TRBV28 and TRBJ1-5, with 7 bases that match TRBD1. The length of the CDR3 is 16 residues. Germline V gene data show CDR1 as MDHEN and CDR2 as SYDVKM. V shed 3 bases and J 3 bases; nucleotides not matched to a gene: 8.

The chain joins TRBV6-6 to TRBJ2-7; tentatively, D is TRBD1 (6 bases). V dropped 6 bases and J dropped 5 bases, with 20 bases sitting between them. CDR1 MNHNY and CDR2 SVGAGI come from the germline V gene (reference sequence). The CDR3 spans 15 residues. CDR3 nucleotide sequence: TGTGCCAGCAGCACGAGGGCAGGGGTAAGGAACGAGCAGTACTTC. This gives the protein CASSTRAGVRNEQYF.

The V gene is TRBV30, the J gene TRBJ2-7, with 7 bases fitting TRBD1. V lost 2 bases and J lost 2; bases outside the gene matches: 6. Germline CDR1 GTSNPN, CDR2 SVGIG (reference sequence). CDR3 size: 14 residues. In DNA, the CDR3 is TGTGCCTGGAGTTCCTCAGGGGGTCCCTACGAGCAGTACTTC. This codes for CAWSSSGGPYEQYF.

This sequence joins TRBV4-1 and TRBJ1-1, with 7 bases fitting TRBD1. V trimming: 4 bases; J trimming: 3 bases; junction bases outside the gene matches: 11. There are 16 residues in the CDR3. The germline CDR1 and CDR2 sequences are MGHRA and YSYEKL. The DNA of the CDR3 is TGCGCCAGCAGCCCCGACAGGGTAGGGATTTACACTGAAGCTTTCTTT. It yields the protein CASSPDRVGIYTEAFF.

This clone occurred once. The rearrangement links TRBV6-2 or TRBV6-3 to TRBJ2-1, with 9 bases identical to TRBD2. The CDR3 is 18 amino acids. Trimming took 5 bases from V and 1 from J; bases not matched to a gene: 12. CDR1 MNHEY and CDR2 SVGEGT come from the germline V gene. CDR3 residues: CASSPLLSGGQSYNEQFF. As DNA, the CDR3 is TGTGCCAGCAGTCCGCTGTTGAGCGGGGGGCAGTCCTACAATGAGCAGTTCTTC.

The genes are TRBV9 and TRBJ2-2, with D perhaps TRBD2 (6 bases). Germline assignment: CDR1 SGDLS and CDR2 YYNGEE. The V end lost 4 bases, the J end lost 6 bases, and 19 bases lay between the germline ends. CDR3 size: 16 residues. CDR3 loop: CASSPTEDYLSGELFF. The CDR3, as DNA: TGTGCCAGCAGCCCAACTGAGGACTATCTATCCGGGGAGCTGTTTTTT.

The J gene is TRBJ2-7, the V gene TRBV28; 7 bases line up with TRBD2. The CDR3 loop spans 13 amino acids. CDR1 is MDHEN and CDR2 is SYDVKM in the germline V gene. With V trimmed by 3 bases and J by 8 bases, 7 bases remained unmatched. CDR3 bases: TGTGCCAGCAGTTTTATGGGGGGGGTTAAGCAGTACTTC. Translating gives CASSFMGGVKQYF.

This chain connects TRBV11-2 to TRBJ1-1; unclear D gene. Trimming took off 5 bases at V and 1 base at J, with 14 bases between the two ends. This CDR3 contains 15 residues. CDR1 and CDR2 from the germline V gene are SGHAT and FQNNGV. This chain's CDR3 is CASSQGGRGNTEAFF. The CDR3 region has the DNA TGTGCCAGCAGCCAAGGAGGGAGAGGGAACACTGAAGCTTTCTTT. Combining the CDR3 with reference TRBV11-2 and TRBJ1-1 gives the whole variable domain EAGVAQSPRYKIIEKRQSVAFWCNPISGHATLYWYQQILGQGPKLLIQFQNNGVVDDSQLPKDRFSAERLKGVDSTLKIQPAKLEDSAVYLCASSQGGRGNTEAFFGQGTRLTVV.

The chain links TRBV21-1 to TRBJ2-3; the table's D call of TRBD2 was not tested on the DNA. TRBV21-1 is listed as a pseudogene. The CDR3 has 15 amino acids. In nucleotides, the CDR3 is TGTGCCAGCAGCAAGAGCGGGGGAGGCCCAGATACGCAGTATTTT. Translating it yields CASSKSGGGPDTQYF.

The rearrangement joins TRBV10-2 to TRBJ1-2; the D gene is possibly TRBD1 (5 bases). This CDR3 has 15 residues. From germline, CDR1 is WSHSY and CDR2 SAAADI. The ends were cut back, 0 bases at V and 8 bases at J, with 16 bases in the middle. CDR3 residues: CASSESGGGYGGYTF. CDR3 DNA sequence: TGCGCCAGCAGTGAGTCCGGGGGGGGGTACGGCGGCTACACCTTC.

There are a few counts of this clone. CDR3 DNA: TGTGCCAGCAGGCTTACAGGTTTCGGTTCACCCCTCCACTTT. It specifies CASRLTGFGSPLHF. The genes are TRBV27 and TRBJ1-6; D is perhaps TRBD1 (5 bases). V was pared by 6 bases and J by 9 bases, with 15 bases between. The CDR3 extends over 14 amino acids. From germline, CDR1 is MNHEY and CDR2 SMNVEV (reference sequence).

This chain connects TRBV6-2 or TRBV6-3 to TRBJ1-2; 9 bases line up with TRBD1. Germline V gene data show CDR1 as MNHEY and CDR2 as SVGEGT. The length of the CDR3 is 16 residues. The V and J ends lost 2 bases and 6 bases, in that order; junction bases with no gene match: 10. The CDR3 nucleotides are TGTGCCAGCAGTTACGGAGGTACAGGGGGCGCGAATGGCTACACCTTC. Its translation: CASSYGGTGGANGYTF.

The chain links TRBV19 to TRBJ2-5; D gene uncertain. The CDR3 spans 12 residues. V dropped 5 bases and J dropped 2 bases, with 6 bases sitting between them. CDR1 and CDR2 from the germline V gene are LNHDA and SQIVND (reference sequence). CDR3: CASSPRQETQYF. The DNA of the CDR3 is TGTGCCAGTAGTCCCAGACAAGAGACCCAGTACTTC. Complete variable domain (other parts from reference TRBV19 and TRBJ2-5): DGGITQSPKYLFRKEGQNVTLSCEQNLNHDAMYWYRQDPGQGLRLIYYSQIVNDFQKGDIAEGYSVSREKKESFPLTVTSAQKNPTAFYLCASSPRQETQYFGPGTRLLVL.

V usage is TRBV19 and J usage is TRBJ1-1; 7 bases are shared with TRBD1. J was trimmed by 10 bases and V by 4 bases; bases with no gene match: 9. CDR1 is LNHDA, CDR2 SQIVND, per germline (reference sequence). CDR3 size: 13 residues. CDR3 DNA sequence: TGTGCCAGTAGTAACCGGGACAGCGATCGAGCTTTCTTT. It specifies CASSNRDSDRAFF.

This clone was counted once. The chain carries TRBV5-1 and TRBJ2-1; 7 nucleotides match TRBD2. CDR1 is SGHRS, CDR2 YFSETQ, per germline. The V and J ends lost 0 bases and 12 bases, in that order; junction bases with no gene match: 9. This CDR3 has 14 amino acids. The CDR3 reads CASSLEVGGGGQFF. CDR3 coding DNA: TGCGCCAGCAGCTTGGAGGTCGGCGGCGGGGGGCAGTTCTTC.

The rearrangement joins TRBV30 to TRBJ1-1; D ambiguous. Trimming pared 3 bases from V and 10 bases from J, leaving 12 bases between. CDR1 and CDR2 (germline): GTSNPN, SVGIG (reference sequence). This CDR3 is 11 amino acids long. The CDR3 here is CAWRSGQRAFF. DNA of the CDR3: TGTGCCTGGAGAAGCGGGCAAAGAGCTTTCTTT.

This chain uses TRBV30 with TRBJ2-7; 9 positions agree with TRBD1. The CDR3 sequence is 15 residues long. CDR1 is GTSNPN, CDR2 SVGIG, per germline (reference sequence). V lost 4 bases, J lost 2 bases, and 9 bases stayed unmatched. The CDR3 protein is CAWMPAGTGTYEQYF. The CDR3 DNA is TGTGCCTGGATGCCGGCCGGGACAGGGACCTACGAGCAGTACTTC.

The gene calls are TRBV28 and TRBJ1-1; no clear D. The V and J ends lost 6 bases and 4 bases respectively, with 9 bases between them. CDR1 is MDHEN and CDR2 is SYDVKM in the germline V gene. CDR3 length: 12 residues. DNA for the CDR3: TGTGCCAGCAGCCCATCGGGCACTGAAGCTTTCTTT. Translated, it gives CASSPSGTEAFF.

The chain has TRBV5-1 and TRBJ2-3, with 11 bases identical to TRBD2. The CDR3 length is 18 residues. V lost 0 bases and J lost 5; bases outside the gene matches: 11. Per the germline V gene, CDR1 is SGHRS and CDR2 is YFSETQ. CDR3 sequence: CASSLARIAGGPIDTQYF. The CDR3 DNA sequence: TGCGCCAGCAGCTTGGCCCGAATAGCGGGGGGGCCTATAGATACGCAGTATTTT.